This TCR beta chain was sequenced for a study of blood T cell repertoires in COVID-19. Background on the study: Samples of COVID-19 (acute and convalescent) were obtained from the United States, Italy and Spain. PBMCs, B-cell-depleted T cells, or T cells provided the cDNA or gDNA that made up the material.

J was trimmed by 9 bases and V by 4 bases; bases with no gene match: 11. This CDR3 is 14 amino acids long. The V gene's germline CDR1 is SGHNT and CDR2 YYREEE (reference sequence). Per the original data handling: Reference gene primer amplification in the assay estimated nucleated cell counts. Assay: immunoSEQ multiplex PCR; the TCRdb copy retains only in-frame clones and omits some. V and J calls and clone size are those listed in that table; D and trimming were worked out from the DNA. The repertoire holds 95,000 to 120,000 clones, with roughly 80% as singletons. The source of this sequence is a man aged 45-60 years with acute or convalescent COVID-19. The V and J genes are TRBV5-4 and TRBJ2-3; TRBD1 agrees at 7 bases. The sample was peripheral blood. The CDR3 DNA reads as TGTGCCAGCAGCAACCCAGGGGGTTCAGGCACGCAGTATTTT. Residues: CASSNPGGSGTQYF.